This T cell receptor (beta chain) appears in the sequencing data of a study of blood T cell repertoires in COVID-19. The CDR3 has 12 amino acids. Germline V gene data show CDR1 as SGHAT and CDR2 as FQNNGV. The germline V and J ends were trimmed by 5 bases and 9 bases, with 13 bases remaining between them. Profiling relied on immunoSEQ multiplex PCR, and the TCRdb table lists in-frame clones only, not all of them. This sample has over 200,000 clones, with 84% found just once. The sequence derives from a man aged 55 to 70 who had recovered from COVID-19. This sequence joins TRBV11-2 and TRBJ1-1; D uncertain. The specimen sequenced was PBMCs or T cells enriched from blood (not recorded which). CDR3 protein: CASSPIRGQAFF. The CDR3 DNA is TGTGCCAGCAGCCCTATCCGAGGGCAAGCTTTCTTT.